What follows are 8 T cell receptor beta chains derived from one specimen sequenced in a study of T cell repertoires in cytomegalovirus infection. In TCRdb, the reads were re-called with MiXCR into one record per CDR3 protein. The sample records 700,000 to 950,000 distinct CDR3 sequences, over 25% being singletons. Their specific antigens are unknown. Source: cultured CD8+ T cells from PBMCs, taken from culture after CMV antigen stimulation. The receptors here all came from a human donor in good health (CMV status not recorded). Some clones in this sample may be carry-over from other donors' samples.

This clonotype was seen a handful of times. The CDR3 is CAIRIGNYNEQFF. In nucleotides, the CDR3 is TGTGCCATACGGATCGGGAACTACAATGAGCAGTTCTTC. The chain carries TRBV10-3 and TRBJ2-1, with D perhaps TRBD2 (5 bases). The CDR3 has 13 amino acids. The germline gives CDR1 ENHRY, CDR2 SYGVKD. Trimming cost V 9 bases and J 3 bases, with 12 bases left between them.

In this sample, this clonotype turned up many times. This sequence joins TRBV6-1 and TRBJ2-3, with D tentatively TRBD2 (5 bases). V was clipped by 7 bases and J by 2 bases, with 16 bases between them. This CDR3 comprises 15 residues. CDR1 MNHNS and CDR2 SASEGT come from the germline V gene. The CDR3 sequence: CASKASSDPTDTQYF. In DNA, the CDR3 is TGTGCCAGCAAGGCTAGCTCGGACCCCACAGATACGCAGTATTTT.

The chain carries TRBV27 and TRBJ1-6; no clear D gene. The CDR3 has 15 amino acids. Germline V gene lookup returns CDR1 MNHEY and CDR2 SMNVEV (reference sequence). Between the trimmed V and J ends, which lost 4 bases and 7 bases, there was a span of 14 bases. The CDR3 DNA reads as TGTGCCAGCAGTTCTCGCGGGGAAGCAAATTCACCCCTCCACTTT. Its translation is CASSSRGEANSPLHF.

In its sample, this clonotype was seen a few times. The genes are TRBV20-1 and TRBJ2-7, with 9 bases fitting TRBD1. Germline CDR1 and CDR2: DFQATT and SNEGSKA (reference sequence). The trim removed 5 bases at V and 0 bases at J, leaving 8 bases unmatched. This CDR3 contains 15 residues. This chain's CDR3 is CSASGDRESSYEQYF. DNA of the CDR3: TGCAGTGCTTCAGGGGACAGGGAGAGCTCCTACGAGCAGTACTTC.

This clonotype turned up a few times. The rearrangement joins TRBV7-9 to TRBJ2-5; 12 positions match TRBD2. Germline trimming cut 4 bases from V and 5 bases from J; bases unmatched to any gene: 14. The CDR3 contains 18 residues. The V gene's germline CDR1 is SEHNR and CDR2 FQNEAQ (reference sequence). The CDR3 region has the DNA TGTGCCAGCAGCTCTTCGACTAGCGGGGGCCGCCTCGGGGAGACCCAGTACTTC. Translated: CASSSSTSGGRLGETQYF. The variable domain in full, with the rest retrieved from reference TRBV7-9 and TRBJ2-5, is DTGVSQNPRHKITKRGQNVTFRCDPISEHNRLYWYRQTLGQGPEFLTYFQNEAQLEKSRLLSDRFSAERPKGSFSTLEIQRTEQGDSAMYLCASSSSTSGGRLGETQYFGPGTRLLVL.

Many counts were recorded for this clonotype. The chain uses TRBV7-8 and TRBJ1-2; no clear D gene. The CDR3 length is 11 residues. V gave up 6 bases and J gave up 6 bases, with 8 bases separating them. Germline CDR1 and CDR2: SGHVS and FQNEAQ. CDR3 sequence reads: CASRTTNGYTF. The CDR3 DNA reads as TGTGCCAGCAGGACAACGAATGGCTACACCTTC.

The J gene is TRBJ2-1, the V gene TRBV27; unclear D gene. Trimming removed 10 bases at V and 0 bases at J, with 13 bases between. Germline CDR1 reads MNHEY; CDR2 reads SMNVEV (reference sequence). The CDR3 covers 14 residues. CDR3 sequence: CATRPLSSYNEQFF. CDR3 nucleotides: TGTGCCACTCGACCCTTGAGCTCCTACAATGAGCAGTTCTTC.

This clonotype was picked up many times. The chain uses TRBV7-6 and TRBJ1-1; TRBD1 matches at 9 bases. V lost 1 base, J lost 4 bases, and 10 bases stayed unmatched. This CDR3 region has 17 residues. Germline-derived CDR1 and CDR2 are SGHVS and FNYEAQ. The CDR3: CASSLGGTGPAGTEAFF. As DNA, the CDR3 is TGTGCCAGCAGCTTAGGCGGGACAGGGCCGGCGGGCACTGAAGCTTTCTTT.